The rows below give T cell receptor beta chains drawn from one sample of a study of CD8 T cells in Susac syndrome. MiXCR, applied by TCRdb to the immunoSEQ multiplex PCR reads, yields one record per CDR3 protein. The sample shows about 52,000 distinct CDR3 sequences, about 92% of them seen only once. Sequencing was done on a sample of CD8+ T cells from PBMCs. Source of these receptors: a human donor with multiple sclerosis. The CDR3 runs from the conserved cysteine through the conserved F or W. Fields, in order: D gene, V gene, clone size, J gene, CDR3 protein, CDR3 DNA. A D gene is named only where the DNA matches it firmly. Some rows mark clone size as missing; the rest say once, few, many or name a class of expanded clone.

d_gene: NA; v_gene: TRBV7-3; abundance: NA; j_gene: TRBJ2-1; CDR3aa: CASSIGGGGEQFF; CDR3nt: TGTGCCAGCTCCATAGGGGGGGGAGGTGAGCAGTTCTTC
d_gene: NA; v_gene: TRBV9; abundance: NA; j_gene: TRBJ2-7; CDR3aa: CASSVARSAYEQYF; CDR3nt: TGTGCCAGCAGCGTAGCCCGGAGTGCCTACGAGCAGTACTTC
d_gene: NA; v_gene: TRBV7-9; abundance: NA; j_gene: TRBJ1-5; CDR3aa: CASRLRSNQPQHF; CDR3nt: TGTGCCAGCAGACTTCGTAGCAATCAGCCCCAGCATTTT
d_gene: NA; v_gene: TRBV6-6; abundance: NA; j_gene: TRBJ1-2; CDR3aa: CASSLRATLPNYGYTF; CDR3nt: TGTGCCAGCAGTCTCCGGGCCACCCTCCCTAACTATGGCTACACCTTC
d_gene: NA; v_gene: TRBV6-1; abundance: NA; j_gene: TRBJ2-1; CDR3aa: CASSPGGGVGSYNEQFF; CDR3nt: TGTGCCAGCAGTCCGGGGGGCGGGGTGGGGTCCTACAATGAGCAGTTCTTC
d_gene: NA; v_gene: TRBV7-9; abundance: NA; j_gene: TRBJ1-1; CDR3aa: CASNFLVSGLVEAFF; CDR3nt: TGTGCCAGCAACTTCTTAGTATCCGGGTTGGTTGAAGCTTTCTTT
d_gene: NA; v_gene: TRBV7-6; abundance: NA; j_gene: TRBJ2-7; CDR3aa: CASSSGDGYSYEQYF; CDR3nt: TGTGCCAGCAGCTCGGGTGACGGGTACTCCTACGAGCAGTACTTC
d_gene: NA; v_gene: TRBV20-1; abundance: NA; j_gene: TRBJ2-7; CDR3aa: CSARNSAGSSYEQYF; CDR3nt: TGCAGTGCTAGAAATTCGGCAGGGAGCTCCTACGAGCAGTACTTC
d_gene: NA; v_gene: TRBV2; abundance: NA; j_gene: TRBJ2-7; CDR3aa: CASSPSGGRYEQYF; CDR3nt: TGTGCCAGCAGTCCATCCGGAGGGCGCTACGAGCAGTACTTC
d_gene: NA; v_gene: TRBV29-1; abundance: NA; j_gene: TRBJ1-2; CDR3aa: CSVEDLGPDYGYTF; CDR3nt: TGCAGCGTTGAAGATCTTGGGCCAGACTATGGCTACACCTTC
d_gene: TRBD2; v_gene: TRBV20-1; abundance: once; j_gene: TRBJ2-1; CDR3aa: CSARILRGGVKYNEQFF; CDR3nt: TGCAGTGCTAGAATTTTGCGGGGGGGCGTTAAGTACAATGAGCAGTTCTTC
d_gene: NA; v_gene: TRBV7-9; abundance: NA; j_gene: TRBJ1-5; CDR3aa: CASSLYYGDSNQPQHF; CDR3nt: TGTGCCAGCAGCTTATATTACGGTGATAGCAATCAGCCCCAGCATTTT
d_gene: NA; v_gene: TRBV7-9; abundance: NA; j_gene: TRBJ2-5; CDR3aa: CASSSSGGPNQETQYF; CDR3nt: TGTGCCAGCAGCTCCTCGGGTGGGCCCAACCAAGAGACCCAGTACTTC
d_gene: NA; v_gene: TRBV5-1; abundance: few; j_gene: TRBJ2-7; CDR3aa: CASSWSHGTYEQYF; CDR3nt: TGCGCCAGCAGCTGGTCGCACGGAACCTACGAGCAGTACTTC
d_gene: NA; v_gene: TRBV27; abundance: few; j_gene: TRBJ2-3; CDR3aa: CASSSADTQYF; CDR3nt: TGTGCCAGCAGTTCAGCAGATACGCAGTATTTT
d_gene: NA; v_gene: TRBV9; abundance: NA; j_gene: TRBJ2-3; CDR3aa: CASSRWQGGTDTQYF; CDR3nt: TGTGCCAGCAGCAGGTGGCAGGGTGGCACAGATACGCAGTATTTT
d_gene: NA; v_gene: TRBV14; abundance: NA; j_gene: TRBJ2-1; CDR3aa: CASSPLGYNEQFF; CDR3nt: TGTGCCAGCAGCCCTCTGGGGTACAATGAGCAGTTCTTC
d_gene: NA; v_gene: TRBV19; abundance: NA; j_gene: TRBJ2-1; CDR3aa: CASSHPRDEQFF; CDR3nt: TGTGCCAGTAGCCATCCTCGGGATGAGCAGTTCTTC
d_gene: NA; v_gene: TRBV7-2; abundance: NA; j_gene: TRBJ1-6; CDR3aa: CASSLGGLLLHF; CDR3nt: TGTGCCAGCAGCTTGGGAGGGCTGCTCCTCCACTTT
d_gene: TRBD1; v_gene: TRBV7-8; abundance: NA; j_gene: TRBJ1-1; CDR3aa: CASSLSPTGPGEKTEAFF; CDR3nt: TGTGCCAGCAGCTTATCCCCGACAGGGCCGGGAGAAAAGACTGAAGCTTTCTTT
d_gene: TRBD2; v_gene: TRBV4-3; abundance: NA; j_gene: TRBJ2-5; CDR3aa: CASSQGVGLADQETQYF; CDR3nt: TGCGCCAGCAGCCAAGGTGTGGGACTAGCGGATCAAGAGACCCAGTACTTC
d_gene: TRBD1; v_gene: TRBV6-2/TRBV6-3; abundance: NA; j_gene: TRBJ1-2; CDR3aa: CASSQNTGGAGYGYTF; CDR3nt: TGTGCCAGCAGCCAAAACACAGGGGGCGCGGGCTATGGCTACACCTTC
d_gene: NA; v_gene: TRBV14; abundance: NA; j_gene: TRBJ2-1; CDR3aa: CASSQENRFNEQFF; CDR3nt: TGTGCCAGCAGCCAAGAAAACCGCTTCAATGAGCAGTTCTTC
d_gene: TRBD1; v_gene: TRBV12-3/TRBV12-4; abundance: NA; j_gene: TRBJ1-1; CDR3aa: CASSPGGQALGTEAFF; CDR3nt: TGTGCCAGCAGTCCTGGGGGACAGGCCCTAGGTACTGAAGCTTTCTTT
d_gene: TRBD1; v_gene: TRBV27; abundance: NA; j_gene: TRBJ2-7; CDR3aa: CASSHHQGVASSYEQYF; CDR3nt: TGTGCCAGCAGTCATCACCAGGGGGTCGCCTCCTCCTACGAGCAGTACTTC